This T cell receptor beta chain was captured in a study of control samples from healthy donors and cancer patients. Germline CDR1 and CDR2: MNHEY and SMNVEV (reference sequence). This CDR3 comprises 16 residues. With 5 bases removed from V and 0 bases from J, the gap between germline ends came to 16 bases. Some clones are missing from TCRdb's copy, which holds only in-frame ones; the method was immunoSEQ multiplex PCR. The sample has approximately 45,000 clones, approximately 90% seen once; the top ten hold about a fifth. The TCR sequence derives from a woman in her thirties or forties with head and neck cancer. The rearrangement links TRBV27 to TRBJ1-1; the D gene is possibly TRBD1 (5 bases). Sequenced input: PBMCs. This CDR3 reads CASSAQYGGMNTEAFF. CDR3 nucleotides: TGTGCCAGCAGTGCCCAGTATGGGGGTATGAACACTGAAGCTTTCTTT.